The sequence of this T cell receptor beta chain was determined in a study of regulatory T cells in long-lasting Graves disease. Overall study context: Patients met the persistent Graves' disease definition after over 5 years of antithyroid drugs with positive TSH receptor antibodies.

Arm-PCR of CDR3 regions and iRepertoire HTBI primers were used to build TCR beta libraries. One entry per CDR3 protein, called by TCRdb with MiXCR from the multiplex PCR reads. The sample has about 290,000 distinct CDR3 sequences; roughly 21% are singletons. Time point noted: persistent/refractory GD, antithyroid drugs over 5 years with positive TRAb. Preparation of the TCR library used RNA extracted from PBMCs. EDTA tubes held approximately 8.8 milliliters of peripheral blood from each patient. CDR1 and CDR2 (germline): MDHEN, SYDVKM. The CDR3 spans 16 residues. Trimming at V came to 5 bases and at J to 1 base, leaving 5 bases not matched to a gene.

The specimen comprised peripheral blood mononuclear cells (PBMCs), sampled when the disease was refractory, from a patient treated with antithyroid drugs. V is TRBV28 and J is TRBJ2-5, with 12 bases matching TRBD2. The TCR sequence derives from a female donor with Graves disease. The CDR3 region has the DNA TGTGCCAGCAGTAAGGGACTAGCGGGTTTCCAAGAGACCCAGTACTTC. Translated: CASSKGLAGFQETQYF.